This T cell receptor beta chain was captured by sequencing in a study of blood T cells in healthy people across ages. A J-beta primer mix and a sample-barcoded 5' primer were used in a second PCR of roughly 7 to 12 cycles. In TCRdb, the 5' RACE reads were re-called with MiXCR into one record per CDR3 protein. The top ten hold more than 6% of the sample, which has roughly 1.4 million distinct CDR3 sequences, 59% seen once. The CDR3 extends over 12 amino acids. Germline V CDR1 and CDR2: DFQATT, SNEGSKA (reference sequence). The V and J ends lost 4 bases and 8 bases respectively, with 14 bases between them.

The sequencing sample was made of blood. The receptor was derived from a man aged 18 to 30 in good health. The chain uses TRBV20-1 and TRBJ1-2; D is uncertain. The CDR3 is CSANPLTGGYTF. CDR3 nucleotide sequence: TGCAGTGCTAATCCCCTTACGGGCGGCTACACCTTC.